These 13 T cell receptor beta chains were all obtained from the same sample, sequenced in a study of shared clonotypes between healthy human individuals. Measured with immunoSEQ multiplex PCR; TCRdb has only the in-frame clones, and not every one. The sample contains millions of clones, about 92% of which appear only once. The sample was naive CD4+ T cells sorted from blood. The sample's subset: CD45RA+ positively selected. The receptors originated from a man younger than 30 in good health.

This clone was detected only once. The J gene is TRBJ1-6, the V gene TRBV30, with 11 bases aligning to TRBD1. Germline CDR1 GTSNPN, CDR2 SVGIG (reference sequence). The CDR3 is 18 residues long. Trimming at V came to 1 base and at J to 6 bases, leaving 11 bases not matched to a gene. The CDR3 DNA reads as TGTGCCTGGAGTGAACCCGTTGGGACAGGGGGATCTAATTCACCCCTCCACTTT. Protein product: CAWSEPVGTGGSNSPLHF. Using reference TRBV30 and TRBJ1-6 for the parts outside the CDR3, the full variable domain is SQTIHQWPATLVQPVGSPLSLECTVEGTSNPNLYWYRQAAGRGLQLLFYSVGIGQISSEVPQNLSASRPQDRQFILSSKKLLLSDSGFYLCAWSEPVGTGGSNSPLHFGNGTRLTVT.

The chain combines TRBV2 with TRBJ2-4; 8 positions match TRBD2. CDR3 length equals 17 residues. Germline V gene lookup returns CDR1 SNHLY and CDR2 FYNNEI. With V trimmed by 3 bases and J by 9 bases, 16 bases remained unmatched. The CDR3 is CASSDSKGGTSRVIQYF. CDR3 DNA sequence: TGTGCCAGCAGTGATTCTAAGGGGGGGACTAGTAGAGTCATTCAGTACTTC.

Of note for this clone: Other DNA variants within this sample encode the same CDR3. The V and J genes are TRBV2 and TRBJ1-1; D is possibly TRBD1 (5 bases). Trimming took off 6 bases at V and 1 base at J, with 6 bases between the two ends. Looked up from germline, CDR1 is SNHLY and CDR2 is FYNNEI. CDR3 length: 12 residues. The CDR3 DNA reads as TGTGCCAGCAGAAGGGGGAACACTGAAGCTTTCTTT. Its protein product is CASRRGNTEAFF.

This chain uses TRBV2 with TRBJ2-3; TRBD1 agrees at 7 bases. Germline trimming cut 6 bases from V and 6 bases from J; bases unmatched to any gene: 6. The CDR3 loop spans 13 amino acids. The germline gives CDR1 SNHLY, CDR2 FYNNEI. The CDR3 here is CASRPTGVDTQYF. The CDR3 nucleotides read TGTGCCAGCAGGCCAACAGGGGTGGATACGCAGTATTTT.

The J gene is TRBJ1-2, the V gene TRBV7-9; 7 positions agree with TRBD1. Germline V gene lookup returns CDR1 SEHNR and CDR2 FQNEAQ (reference sequence). This CDR3 region has 13 residues. Trimming removed 2 bases from V and 8 bases from J; junction bases left unmatched: 5. The CDR3 nucleotides are TGTGCCAGCAGCTTATTGACAGGGCCCGGCTACACCTTC. Amino acids: CASSLLTGPGYTF.

The J gene is TRBJ2-3, the V gene TRBV18; a possible D gene is TRBD2 (6 bases). The CDR3 has 16 residues. Germline V gene lookup returns CDR1 KGHSH and CDR2 LQKENI. The V gene lost 3 bases and the J gene lost 1 base, with 14 bases spanning the gap. This chain's CDR3 is CASSPGTSPRTDTQYF. As DNA, the CDR3 is TGTGCCAGCTCACCTGGGACTTCACCCCGCACAGATACGCAGTATTTT.

The genes are TRBV7-9 and TRBJ2-7; tentative D call: TRBD1 (5 bases). The CDR3 consists of 15 residues. Germline CDR1 reads SEHNR; CDR2 reads FQNEAQ (reference sequence). The V and J ends lost 4 bases and 2 bases respectively, with 15 bases between them. The CDR3 is CASSSPGLSAYEQYF. The CDR3 DNA is TGTGCCAGCAGCTCCCCAGGGCTCTCTGCCTACGAGCAGTACTTC.

The chain has TRBV18 and TRBJ1-3; possibly TRBD1 for D (5 bases). From germline, CDR1 is KGHSH and CDR2 LQKENI. V dropped 7 bases and J dropped 0 bases, with 13 bases sitting between them. There are 15 residues in the CDR3. CDR3 DNA sequence: TGTGCCAGCTACTTGGGACGGTCCTCTGGAAACACCATATATTTT. It yields the protein CASYLGRSSGNTIYF.

The chain couples TRBV6-5 to TRBJ1-5, with D possibly TRBD1 on 6 matching bases. The ends were cut back, 5 bases at V and 4 bases at J, with 15 bases in the middle. This CDR3 is 15 amino acids long. Germline CDR1 is MNHEY and CDR2 is SVGAGI. The CDR3, as DNA: TGTGCCAGCAGTCCGATGGACAGCCCAAATCAGCCCCAGCATTTT. Amino acids: CASSPMDSPNQPQHF.

A few counts support this clone. The chain's CDR3 is CASSPDQYGYTF. CDR3 in DNA: TGTGCCAGCAGCCCTGACCAGTATGGCTACACCTTC. The genes are TRBV28 and TRBJ1-2, with no clear D. Looked up from germline, CDR1 is MDHEN and CDR2 is SYDVKM. The CDR3 consists of 12 residues. The ends were cut back, 6 bases at V and 5 bases at J, with 10 bases in the middle.

A note on this clone: Other DNA sequences in the sample encode the same CDR3. The gene calls are TRBV29-1 and TRBJ1-4, with 10 nucleotides matching TRBD1. CDR1 is SQVTM, CDR2 ANQGSEA, per germline. The CDR3 extends over 13 amino acids. V shed 3 bases and J 8 bases; nucleotides not matched to a gene: 3. CDR3 residues: CSVEDRGREKLFF. The CDR3 DNA follows: TGCAGCGTTGAGGACAGGGGGAGAGAAAAACTGTTTTTT.

The chain couples TRBV5-1 to TRBJ2-5; D is unresolved. Near its end, the DNA agrees better with TRBJ2-7, so the J call may be wrong. CDR3 length: 14 amino acids. Germline V gene lookup returns CDR1 SGHRS and CDR2 YFSETQ. The CDR3 reads CASSLTSSSYEQYF. CDR3 DNA: TGCGCCAGCAGCTTGACGTCTAGCTCCTACGAGCAGTACTTC.

The chain couples TRBV7-9 to TRBJ2-3; unclear D gene. V was shortened by 4 bases and J by 6 bases, with 8 bases between the two germline ends. This CDR3 is built from 12 residues. Germline V gene data show CDR1 as SEHNR and CDR2 as FQNEAQ (reference sequence). In DNA, the CDR3 is TGTGCCAGCAGCTCCGTCTCCGATACGCAGTATTTT. Its protein product is CASSSVSDTQYF.